This entry lists 20 T cell receptor beta chains sequenced from one sample in a study of neurological immune-mediated disorders. TCRdb called the 5' RACE reads again in MiXCR, with one record for every CDR3 protein. There are tens of thousands of distinct CDR3 sequences in the sample; 10% occur only once, and more than 1.5% lies in the top ten. This sample's time point: longitudinal time-point 1 (baseline). Source material: PBMCs. The receptors were gathered from a woman in her thirties or forties in good health.

This clonotype was detected many times. The J gene is TRBJ1-2, the V gene TRBV20-1, with 10 positions matching TRBD1. The J segment lost 4 bases and the V segment lost 0 bases, leaving 5 bases of the junction unmatched. The CDR3 consists of 15 residues. CDR1 is DFQATT, CDR2 SNEGSKA, per germline (reference sequence). The CDR3 DNA sequence: TGCAGTGCTAGAGATGGACAGGGGGGGGGCTATGGCTACACCTTC. It encodes CSARDGQGGGYGYTF.

The chain recombines TRBV2 with TRBJ2-1; D is perhaps TRBD2 (6 bases). Trimming removed 0 bases from V and 10 bases from J, with 22 bases in between. Germline assignment: CDR1 SNHLY and CDR2 FYNNEI. The CDR3 is made up of 17 amino acids. The CDR3 DNA sequence: TGTGCCAGCAGTGAAGCTAGCGGAATTCTCGGAATCGAAGAGCAGTTCTTC. It translates to CASSEASGILGIEEQFF.

This clonotype was seen many times. This chain joins TRBV7-9 and TRBJ2-1; TRBD2 might be the D (6 bases). V was clipped by 5 bases and J by 8 bases, with 16 bases between them. The CDR3 loop spans 14 amino acids. The V gene's germline CDR1 is SEHNR and CDR2 FQNEAQ (reference sequence). The CDR3 nucleotides are TGTGCCAGCAGCCGGGACTTTCGGCGGGATGAGCAGTTCTTC. Residues: CASSRDFRRDEQFF.

This clonotype has ten or more counts. The chain couples TRBV29-1 to TRBJ1-1; 8 positions match TRBD1. With 3 bases clipped from V and 2 bases from J, the junction kept 5 bases outside the gene matches. Germline loops: CDR1 SQVTM, CDR2 ANQGSEA. The CDR3 has 14 amino acids. The CDR3 reads CSVEAGGSNTEAFF. In nucleotides, the CDR3 is TGCAGCGTTGAGGCAGGGGGCAGTAACACTGAAGCTTTCTTT. Filled out from reference TRBV29-1 and TRBJ1-1, the complete variable domain reads SAVISQKPSRDICQRGTSLTIQCQVDSQVTMMFWYRQQPGQSLTLIATANQGSEATYESGFVIDKFPISRPNLTFSTLTVSNMSPEDSSIYLCSVEAGGSNTEAFFGQGTRLTVV.

This clonotype was recorded many times. This sequence joins TRBV29-1 and TRBJ1-2; 11 bases line up with TRBD1. Trimming at V came to 0 bases and at J to 8 bases, leaving 5 bases not matched to a gene. The germline gives CDR1 SQVTM, CDR2 ANQGSEA. CDR3 length equals 14 residues. DNA of the CDR3: TGCAGCGTTGAAGAGGGACAGGGGGAGGGGGGCTACACCTTC. Translation: CSVEEGQGEGGYTF.

This clonotype was counted at least ten times. The chain recombines TRBV20-1 with TRBJ2-7; D tentatively reads TRBD1 or TRBD2 (5 bases each). Germline V gives CDR1 DFQATT, CDR2 SNEGSKA (reference sequence). V shed 3 bases and J shed 2 bases, with 11 bases lying between them. The CDR3 is made up of 13 amino acids. The CDR3 region has the DNA TGCAGTGCTAGGGGGCTGGAGGCCTACGAGCAGTACTTC. Protein: CSARGLEAYEQYF.

This clonotype has at least ten counts. V usage is TRBV5-1 and J usage is TRBJ2-5; D is unresolved. The V gene lost 3 bases and the J gene lost 5 bases, with 14 bases spanning the gap. This CDR3 is 14 amino acids long. Germline values: CDR1 SGHRS, CDR2 YFSETQ. The chain's CDR3 is CASSSSGRFETQYF. In DNA form, the CDR3 reads TGCGCCAGCAGCTCCTCCGGACGATTCGAGACCCAGTACTTC.

In its sample, this clonotype was seen many times. J is TRBJ2-1 and V is TRBV4-1, with 13 bases aligning to TRBD2. CDR1 and CDR2 from the germline V gene are MGHRA and YSYEKL. The CDR3 is 16 residues long. The V segment lost 0 bases and the J segment 4 bases; nucleotides outside the gene matches: 0. Here the CDR3 reads CASSQELAGGYNEQFF. The CDR3, as DNA: TGCGCCAGCAGCCAAGAACTAGCGGGGGGGTACAATGAGCAGTTCTTC.

This clonotype was counted at least ten times. V gene TRBV12-3 or TRBV12-4 combines with J gene TRBJ2-7; a possible D gene is TRBD1 (6 bases). V gave up 5 bases and J gave up 2 bases, with 10 bases separating them. The CDR3 runs to 13 residues. This CDR3 reads CASSDRRTYEQYF. The DNA for the CDR3 is TGTGCCAGCAGTGACAGGCGTACCTACGAGCAGTACTTC.

The rearrangement joins TRBV5-1 to TRBJ2-1, with D hard to call. V lost 5 bases to trimming and J lost 10 bases, with 22 bases between them. Per germline, CDR1 SGHRS and CDR2 YFSETQ. CDR3 length equals 15 residues. The CDR3 loop reads CASRRQRGSNAEQFF. The CDR3, as DNA: TGCGCCAGCAGGAGACAACGCGGTTCCAACGCGGAGCAGTTCTTC.

The table lists this clonotype with many counts. The chain joins TRBV12-3 or TRBV12-4 to TRBJ2-3; perhaps TRBD1 as D (6 bases). The CDR3 contains 14 residues. The V end lost 3 bases, the J end lost 4 bases, and 11 bases lay between the germline ends. Here the CDR3 reads CASSFVGTSDTQYF. The CDR3 nucleotides read TGTGCCAGCAGTTTTGTAGGGACATCAGATACGCAGTATTTT.

About this clonotype: A read error may produce the germline difference seen at one junction end. CDR3 DNA: TGTGACAGCAGCTTAGGGCCCTCCTTTAACACTGAAGTTTTCTTT. Amino acids: CDSSLGPSFNTEVFF. The chain employs TRBV7-2 and TRBJ1-1; D remains ambiguous. Germline V gene sequence: CDR1 SGHTA, CDR2 FQGNSA. The CDR3 loop spans 15 amino acids. The full variable domain, with the rest looked up from reference TRBV7-2 and TRBJ1-1, is GAGVSQSPSNKVTEKGKDVELRCDPISGHTALYWYRQSLGQGLEFLIYFQGNSAPDKSGLPSDRFSAERTGGSVSTLTIQRTQQEDSAVYLCDSSLGPSFNTEVFFGQGTRLTVV.

This clonotype was counted at least ten times. Being one base from a much bigger clone, this may be a read error. This chain connects TRBV4-3 to TRBJ1-2, with D tentatively TRBD1 (6 bases). Germline-derived CDR1 and CDR2 are LGHNA and YSLEER. This CDR3 region has 15 residues. Trimming took 3 bases from V and 5 from J, leaving 16 bases between them. The CDR3, as DNA: TGCGCCAGCAGCCAGTCTGACGGGACACAATATGGCTACACCTTC. The encoded protein is CASSQSDGTQYGYTF.

This clonotype was counted many times. The chain combines TRBV20-1 with TRBJ2-5; TRBD1 might be the D (5 bases). The CDR3 loop spans 12 amino acids. Germline assignment: CDR1 DFQATT and CDR2 SNEGSKA (reference sequence). The ends were cut back, 8 bases at V and 5 bases at J, with 15 bases in the middle. The CDR3 DNA reads as TGCAGTTACTCCCCGGCAGGGGAGACCCAGTACTTC. Encoded protein: CSYSPAGETQYF.

Comment on this clonotype: The junction differs from germline at one of its ends, possibly a read error. The V gene is TRBV29-1, the J gene TRBJ2-4; TRBD2 matches at 8 bases. CDR1 SQVTM and CDR2 ANQGSEA come from the germline V gene. This CDR3 comprises 16 residues. Written as DNA, the CDR3 is TGCACCGTTGGTTTTTCTGCGGGGACTAGAATAAACATTCGGTACTTC. It yields the protein CTVGFSAGTRINIRYF.

As regards this clonotype: A read error is possible here, since a much larger clone lies one base away. The V and J genes are TRBV6-6 and TRBJ2-5, with D tentatively TRBD2 (6 bases). Trimming shortened V by 11 bases and J by 2 bases, and 21 bases separated the two germline ends. The CDR3 has 15 amino acids. Germline values: CDR1 MNHNY, CDR2 SVGAGI (reference sequence). For the CDR3, the DNA is TGTGCCGGCACTCCCGGGGGTTGGTGGCAAGAGACCCAGTACTTC. Protein sequence: CAGTPGGWWQETQYF.

The V and J genes are TRBV7-2 and TRBJ1-2, with a tentative D call TRBD1 (5 bases). V lost 7 bases and J lost 1, with 7 bases in between. The CDR3 spans 12 residues. Germline loops: CDR1 SGHTA, CDR2 FQGNSA. The CDR3 loop is CASKRGNYGYTF. CDR3 coding DNA: TGTGCCAGCAAGAGGGGTAACTATGGCTACACCTTC.

This clonotype has at least ten counts. The chain links TRBV20-1 to TRBJ2-5; a weak D match, TRBD1 (6 bases). Germline CDR1 reads DFQATT; CDR2 reads SNEGSKA (reference sequence). V lost 6 bases and J 2 bases, leaving 16 bases between the germline ends. The CDR3 is made up of 14 amino acids. Written as DNA, the CDR3 is TGCAGTGCCCACGAGGGAGACAGGCAAGAGACCCAGTACTTC. Translation: CSAHEGDRQETQYF.

The chain has TRBV5-1 and TRBJ2-7, with 7 bases aligning to TRBD1. Germline V lookup: CDR1 SGHRS, CDR2 YFSETQ. This CDR3 spans 14 amino acids. After removal of 0 bases from V and 6 bases from J, the junction contained 6 bases not matched to a gene. CDR3 in amino acids: CASSLDPGGGEQYF. CDR3 bases: TGCGCCAGCAGCTTGGATCCAGGGGGTGGCGAGCAGTACTTC.

This clonotype has a count of ten or more. The genes are TRBV7-2 and TRBJ2-5; no clear D. Germline V gene sequence: CDR1 SGHTA, CDR2 FQGNSA. Deletions cut 1 base from V and 10 bases from J, with 10 bases between. The CDR3 consists of 12 residues. CDR3: CASSLGLGDQYF. CDR3 nucleotide sequence: TGTGCCAGCAGCTTAGGTTTGGGCGACCAGTACTTC.